This paragraph reports one T cell receptor (beta chain). The clone's antigen remains unknown. Base qualities were left out, and no much larger clone turns up one base away. This sample is part of a study of T cell repertoires in cytomegalovirus infection (dated by TCRdb to between 2017 and 2020). In terms of the full investigation: Peptide stimulations targeted recently identified HLA-C-restricted CMV epitopes, whose presentation resists viral immunomodulation, together with well-studied HLA-B-restricted epitopes. The HLA type of each donor mattered for the analysis, because public TCR beta signatures pointed to carriage of CMV infection along with the matching HLA type.

According to the study, the label for this sample's treatment or condition signals: in vitro stimulation with specific CMV peptide epitopes to enrich CMV-specific T cells. The sample was run on an Illumina HiSeq 1500. In-frame beta chains were kept once TCRdb had trimmed the public reads at Q25 with fastp and called clones with MiXCR. Here each entry gathers all rows of one CDR3 protein and keeps the most common genes and DNA. In all, the sample holds some 480,000 distinct CDR3 sequences, and around a third of those were seen once. The top ten clones comprise 15% to 20% of the sample. V trim: 8 bases; J trim: 7 bases; unmatched bases: 4. The CDR3 measures 13 amino acids from cysteine to phenylalanine. The sequence is cut down to CDR3 DNA, 39 bases in frame from base 1. Per the germline V gene, MGHDK is the CDR1 and SYGVNS is the CDR2. What the study reported, not specific to this receptor: In both this cohort and an independent cohort of approximately 350 donors, the cumulative frequency of public TCR beta family members distinguished carriers of CMV infection plus the relevant HLA type. The ex vivo response was dominated by HLA-C-restricted CMV-specific TCR beta clonotypes, which also provided the single most frequent clonotype in two of eight donors.

This TCR was sampled from a human donor in good health (CMV status not recorded). Some clones in this sample may be carry-over from other donors' samples. Recombination joined TRBV25-1 with TRBJ1-6; TRBD1 lines up with 8 middle nucleotides. The sample consisted of cultured PBMCs, taken from culture after CMV antigen stimulation. The nucleotide sequence reads TGTGCCAGCGGACAGGGCGGAAATTCACCCCTCCACTTT. It encodes CASGQGGNSPLHF.